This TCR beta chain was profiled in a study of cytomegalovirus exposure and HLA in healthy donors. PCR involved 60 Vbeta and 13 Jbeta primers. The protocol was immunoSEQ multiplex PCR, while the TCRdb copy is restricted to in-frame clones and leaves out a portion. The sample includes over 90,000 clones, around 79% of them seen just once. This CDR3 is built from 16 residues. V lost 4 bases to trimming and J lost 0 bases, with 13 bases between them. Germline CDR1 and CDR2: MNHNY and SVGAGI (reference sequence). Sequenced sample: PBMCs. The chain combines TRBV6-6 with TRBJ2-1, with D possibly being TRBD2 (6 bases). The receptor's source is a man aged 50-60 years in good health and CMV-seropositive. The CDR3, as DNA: TGTGCCAGCAGTTGGGGGGAAATATTCTCCTACAATGAGCAGTTCTTC. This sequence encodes CASSWGEIFSYNEQFF.